Listed here are 13 T cell receptor beta chains from one sample, sequenced in a study of T cells after posttransplantation cyclophosphamide. Controls had myeloablative marrow grafts with methotrexate and calcineurin inhibitor, sampled at 1 year. Here immunoSEQ multiplex PCR was the method, and the copy in TCRdb shows in-frame clones only, minus some. In the table there are some 19,000 clones, around 87% of which are singletons. This material consisted of PBMCs, taken roughly 350 days after allogeneic stem cell transplant with calcineurin inhibitor and methotrexate. The receptor source for this set is a female patient in her 30s who received an allogeneic stem cell transplant from an unrelated donor, was CMV-positive, and had acute and chronic GVHD. T cells may partly derive from the graft donor.

V is TRBV1 and J is TRBJ2-1; TRBD1, the D gene given by the table, was not confirmed from the DNA. TRBV1 is a recognized pseudogene. CDR3 length: 18 amino acids. The DNA for the CDR3 is TGCACCAGCAGCCAAGGAGACGAACAGGCCTACTCCTACAATGAGCAGTTCTTC. Translating it yields CTSSQGDEQAYSYNEQFF.

The genes are TRBV7-8 and TRBJ2-7; the match to TRBD1 covers 8 bases. The CDR3 runs 15 residues. V was clipped by 1 base and J by 7 bases; unmatched bases: 9. CDR1 SGHVS and CDR2 FQNEAQ come from the germline V gene. The CDR3 DNA is TGTGCCAGCAGCTTAGAGATGGACAGGGTTCGGGAGCAGTACTTC. The encoded protein is CASSLEMDRVREQYF.

This chain links TRBV5-1 with TRBJ1-3, with D unresolved. Trimming took off 0 bases at V and 3 bases at J, with 13 bases between the two ends. This CDR3 is built from 16 residues. The germline V gene has CDR1 SGHRS and CDR2 YFSETQ. The CDR3 DNA follows: TGCGCCAGCAGCTTGGTCGGCGTGACTATTGGAAACACCATATATTTT. As protein: CASSLVGVTIGNTIYF. Full variable domain (rest looked up from reference TRBV5-1 and TRBJ1-3): KAGVTQTPRYLIKTRGQQVTLSCSPISGHRSVSWYQQTPGQGLQFLFEYFSETQRNKGNFPGRFSGRQFSNSRSEMNVSTLELGDSALYLCASSLVGVTIGNTIYFGEGSWLTVV.

The chain couples TRBV7-3 to TRBJ2-3; 7 bases are shared with TRBD1. Germline V gene lookup returns CDR1 SGHTA and CDR2 FQGTGA. V trimming: 5 bases; J trimming: 0 bases; junction bases outside the gene matches: 5. CDR3 length: 15 residues. The CDR3 DNA reads TGTGCCAGCAGCCCATGGGACAGTAGCACAGATACGCAGTATTTT. Encoded protein: CASSPWDSSTDTQYF.

J is TRBJ1-1 and V is TRBV19, with D hard to call. Trimming left V 3 bases short and J 1 base short, with 3 bases between. CDR1 is LNHDA and CDR2 is SQIVND in the germline V gene (reference sequence). There are 12 residues in the CDR3. This CDR3 is CASSIKNTEAFF. For the CDR3, the DNA is TGTGCCAGTAGTATCAAGAACACTGAAGCTTTCTTT.

The V call is TRBV19, the J call TRBJ2-5, with a possible D match to TRBD2 (5 bases). CDR1 is LNHDA and CDR2 is SQIVND in the germline V gene (reference sequence). Trimming pared 8 bases from V and 2 bases from J, leaving 12 bases between. CDR3 length: 13 amino acids. CDR3 residues: CASRTVEQETQYF. CDR3 nucleotide sequence: TGTGCCAGTCGGACTGTGGAACAAGAGACCCAGTACTTC.

V is TRBV6-1 and J is TRBJ1-2, with TRBD1 identical over 8 bases. The CDR3 is made up of 13 amino acids. CDR1 MNHNS and CDR2 SASEGT come from the germline V gene. Losses at the gene ends were 2 bases for V and 8 bases for J; bases not matched to a gene: 4. The CDR3 DNA reads as TGTGCCAGCAGTGAACAACAGGGGGACGGCTACACCTTC. Translating gives CASSEQQGDGYTF.

V usage is TRBV10-1 and J usage is TRBJ2-1; D ambiguous. The CDR3 contains 13 residues. Germline CDR1 is WNHNN and CDR2 is SYGVQD (reference sequence). Trimming took off 5 bases at V and 6 bases at J, with 11 bases between the two ends. The CDR3 bases are TGCGCCAGCAGTAACGGGTATTCCAATGAGCAGTTCTTC. This sequence encodes CASSNGYSNEQFF.

The genes are TRBV5-6 and TRBJ1-1; TRBD1 is a possible D gene (5 bases). Germline V lookup: CDR1 SGHDT, CDR2 YYEEEE. The CDR3 extends over 13 amino acids. Deletions cut 4 bases from V and 1 base from J, with 8 bases between. This CDR3 is CASSGAPNTEAFF. The DNA of the CDR3 is TGTGCCAGCAGCGGGGCCCCGAACACTGAAGCTTTCTTT.

This clone was observed a few times. The V call is TRBV7-9, the J call TRBJ1-1; 9 positions match TRBD1. The CDR3 length is 14 residues. Trimming at V came to 5 bases and at J to 4 bases, leaving 5 bases not matched to a gene. Germline V gene sequence: CDR1 SEHNR, CDR2 FQNEAQ (reference sequence). CDR3 loop: CASSTKTGGTEAFF. The CDR3 DNA sequence: TGTGCCAGCAGCACTAAGACAGGGGGCACTGAAGCTTTCTTT. Based on the CDR3 plus reference TRBV7-9 and TRBJ1-1, the full variable domain is DTGVSQNPRHKITKRGQNVTFRCDPISEHNRLYWYRQTLGQGPEFLTYFQNEAQLEKSRLLSDRFSAERPKGSFSTLEIQRTEQGDSAMYLCASSTKTGGTEAFFGQGTRLTVV.

V usage is TRBV19 and J usage is TRBJ1-1; D gene unclear. CDR3 length: 13 residues. Per the germline V gene, CDR1 is LNHDA and CDR2 is SQIVND (reference sequence). V was shortened by 10 bases and J by 3 bases, with 15 bases between the two germline ends. DNA of the CDR3: TGTGCCACCCGCGGCCCTGCGGACACTGAAGCTTTCTTT. It codes for CATRGPADTEAFF.

The chain couples TRBV27 to TRBJ1-4; D uncertain. The CDR3 runs to 11 residues. The germline V gene encodes CDR1 MNHEY and CDR2 SMNVEV (reference sequence). The DNA for the CDR3 is TGTGCTTCGGGATCGCGTGAAAAACTGTTTTTT. It yields the protein CASGSREKLFF.

The chain is built from TRBV2 and TRBJ1-2, with TRBD1 matching over 8 bases. The CDR3 runs to 16 residues. J lost 7 bases, V lost 6 bases, and 16 bases had no gene match. Germline V gives CDR1 SNHLY, CDR2 FYNNEI. CDR3 nucleotide sequence: TGTGCCAGCAGCGAACCTTGGACAGGGCCGTTTGGTGGCTACACCTTC. This encodes CASSEPWTGPFGGYTF. The complete variable domain, with remaining parts taken from reference TRBV2 and TRBJ1-2, reads EPEVTQTPSHQVTQMGQEVILRCVPISNHLYFYWYRQILGQKVEFLVSFYNNEISEKSEIFDDQFSVERPDGSNFTLKIRSTKLEDSAMYFCASSEPWTGPFGGYTFGSGTRLTVV.